The subject of this entry is one T cell receptor beta chain. The antigen remains unidentified. This record belongs to a study of monozygotic twins with inflammatory bowel disease. Germline loops: CDR1 SGHRS, CDR2 YFSETQ. CDR3 length: 14 residues. Notes on the study in general: Evidence failed to back one strong IBD-linked signal or clonotype.

TCRdb re-called the 5' RACE reads and catalogs CDR3 proteins one per entry, DNA excluded. The sample yields tens of thousands of distinct CDR3 sequences, of which the top ten take up roughly 7.4%. The origin of this receptor is a human donor with ulcerative colitis or Crohn's disease, or a healthy co-twin of an affected twin (not recorded which). The sample taken for sequencing was blood. This chain uses TRBV5-1 with TRBJ1-1. The CDR3 reads CASSPRGQNTEAFF.